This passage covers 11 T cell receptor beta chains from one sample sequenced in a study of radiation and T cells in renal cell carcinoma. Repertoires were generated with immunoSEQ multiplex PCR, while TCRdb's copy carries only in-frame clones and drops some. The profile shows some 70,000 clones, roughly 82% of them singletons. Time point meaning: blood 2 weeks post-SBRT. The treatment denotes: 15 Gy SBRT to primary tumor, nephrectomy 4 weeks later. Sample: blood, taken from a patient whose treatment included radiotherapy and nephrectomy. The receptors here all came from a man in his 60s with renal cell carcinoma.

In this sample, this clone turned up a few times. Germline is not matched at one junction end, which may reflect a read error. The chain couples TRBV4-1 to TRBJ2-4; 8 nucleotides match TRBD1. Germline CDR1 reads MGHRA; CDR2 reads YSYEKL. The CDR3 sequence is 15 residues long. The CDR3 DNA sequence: TGCGCCAGCAGCCAACGCACCGGGACAGGTGGTGTTGAGAACTTC. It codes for CASSQRTGTGGVENF.

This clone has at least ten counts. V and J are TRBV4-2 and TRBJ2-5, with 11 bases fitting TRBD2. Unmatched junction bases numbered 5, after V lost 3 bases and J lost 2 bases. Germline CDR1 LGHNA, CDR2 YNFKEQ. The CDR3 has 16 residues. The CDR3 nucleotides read TGTGCCAGCAGCCATACCGGGACTAGCGGACAAGAGACCCAGTACTTC. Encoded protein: CASSHTGTSGQETQYF.

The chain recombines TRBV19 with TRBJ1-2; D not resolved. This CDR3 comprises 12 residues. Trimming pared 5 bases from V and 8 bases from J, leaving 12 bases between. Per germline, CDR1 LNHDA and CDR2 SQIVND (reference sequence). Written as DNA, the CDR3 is TGTGCCAGTAGTCCGGGGATCAGCGGCTACACCTTC. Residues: CASSPGISGYTF. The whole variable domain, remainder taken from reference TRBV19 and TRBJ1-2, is DGGITQSPKYLFRKEGQNVTLSCEQNLNHDAMYWYRQDPGQGLRLIYYSQIVNDFQKGDIAEGYSVSREKKESFPLTVTSAQKNPTAFYLCASSPGISGYTFGSGTRLTVV.

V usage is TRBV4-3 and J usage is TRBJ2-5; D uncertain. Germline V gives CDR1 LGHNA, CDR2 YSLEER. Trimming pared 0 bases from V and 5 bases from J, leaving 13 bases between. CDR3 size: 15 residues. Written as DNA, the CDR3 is TGCGCCAGCAGCCAAGAGGAGACCCGACGGGAGACCCAGTACTTC. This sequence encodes CASSQEETRRETQYF.

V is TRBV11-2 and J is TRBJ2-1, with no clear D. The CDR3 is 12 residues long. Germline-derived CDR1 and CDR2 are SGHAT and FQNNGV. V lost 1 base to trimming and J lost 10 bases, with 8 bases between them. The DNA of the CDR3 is TGTGCCAGCAGCTTAGTCGGTGGCGAGCAGTTCTTC. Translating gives CASSLVGGEQFF.

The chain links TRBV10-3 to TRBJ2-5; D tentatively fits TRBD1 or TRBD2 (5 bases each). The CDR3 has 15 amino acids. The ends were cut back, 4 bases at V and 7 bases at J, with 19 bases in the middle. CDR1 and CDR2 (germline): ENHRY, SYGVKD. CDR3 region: CAISGAGTDDWTQYF. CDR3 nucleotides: TGTGCCATCAGTGGTGCCGGGACGGATGACTGGACCCAGTACTTC.

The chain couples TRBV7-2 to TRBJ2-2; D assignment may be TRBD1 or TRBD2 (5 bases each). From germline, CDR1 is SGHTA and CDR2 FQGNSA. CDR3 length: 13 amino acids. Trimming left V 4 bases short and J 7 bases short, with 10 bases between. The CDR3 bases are TGTGCCAGCAGCTACATGGGGGTCGGGGAGCTGTTTTTT. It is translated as CASSYMGVGELFF.

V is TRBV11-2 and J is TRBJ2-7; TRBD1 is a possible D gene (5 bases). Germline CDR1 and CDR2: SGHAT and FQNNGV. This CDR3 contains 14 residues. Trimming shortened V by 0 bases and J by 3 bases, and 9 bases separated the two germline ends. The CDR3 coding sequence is TGTGCCAGCAGCTTAGAGGGGCGCGGCTACGAGCAGTACTTC. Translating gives CASSLEGRGYEQYF.

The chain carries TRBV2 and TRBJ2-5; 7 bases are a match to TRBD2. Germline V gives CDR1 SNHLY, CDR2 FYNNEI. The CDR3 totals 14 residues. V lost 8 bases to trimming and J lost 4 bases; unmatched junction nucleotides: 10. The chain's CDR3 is CASRMGVAGETQYF. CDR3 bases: TGTGCCAGCCGTATGGGGGTAGCGGGAGAGACCCAGTACTTC.

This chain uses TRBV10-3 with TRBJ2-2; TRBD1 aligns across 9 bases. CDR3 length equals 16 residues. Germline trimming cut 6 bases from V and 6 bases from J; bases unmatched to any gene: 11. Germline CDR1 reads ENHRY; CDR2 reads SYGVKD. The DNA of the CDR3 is TGTGCCATCAGGGGAGACAGGGGGATAGTAGCCGGGGAGCTGTTTTTT. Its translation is CAIRGDRGIVAGELFF.

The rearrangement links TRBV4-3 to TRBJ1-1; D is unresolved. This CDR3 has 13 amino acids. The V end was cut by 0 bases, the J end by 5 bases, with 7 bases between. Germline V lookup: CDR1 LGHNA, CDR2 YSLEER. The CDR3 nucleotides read TGCGCCAGCAGCCAAGATCGAGGAACTGAAGCTTTCTTT. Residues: CASSQDRGTEAFF.